This entry lists 28 T cell receptor beta chains sequenced from one sample in a study of blood T cell repertoires in COVID-19. Measured with immunoSEQ multiplex PCR; TCRdb has only the in-frame clones, and not every one. The profile shows over 200,000 clones, approximately 84% of them singletons. The sequenced sample consisted of peripheral blood. The receptors come from a woman aged 80 or over with COVID-19, enrolled during active disease.

The chain has TRBV27 and TRBJ1-2; 7 nucleotides agree with TRBD1. V lost 2 bases, J lost 2 bases, and 2 bases stayed unmatched. Germline V lookup: CDR1 MNHEY, CDR2 SMNVEV (reference sequence). This CDR3 spans 14 amino acids. As DNA, the CDR3 is TGTGCCAGCAGTTTAAGGACAGGAAACTATGGCTACACCTTC. It specifies CASSLRTGNYGYTF.

V is TRBV5-4 and J is TRBJ2-3, with 8 bases that match TRBD2. This CDR3 is built from 17 residues. J gave up 0 bases and V 0 bases, and 6 bases lay outside the gene matches. Per germline, CDR1 SGHNT and CDR2 YYREEE (reference sequence). CDR3 protein: CASSLGLTSGSTDTQYF. CDR3 DNA: TGTGCCAGCAGCTTGGGCCTAACTAGCGGTAGCACAGATACGCAGTATTTT.

The rearrangement links TRBV5-4 to TRBJ1-4, with 7 nucleotides matching TRBD1. In germline, CDR1 is SGHNT, CDR2 YYREEE (reference sequence). Trimming cost V 4 bases and J 7 bases; bases outside gene matches: 7. The CDR3 loop spans 14 amino acids. The CDR3 here is CASSPGTDGEKLFF. In nucleotides, the CDR3 is TGTGCCAGCAGCCCCGGGACAGACGGTGAAAAACTGTTTTTT.

In its sample, this clone was seen once. The rearrangement links TRBV25-1 to TRBJ1-6, with 7 nucleotides matching TRBD1. CDR1 is MGHDK and CDR2 is SYGVNS in the germline V gene. The CDR3 contains 16 residues. After removal of 4 bases from V and 7 bases from J, the junction contained 10 bases not matched to a gene. The CDR3 region has the DNA TGTGCCAGCAGTGCCCCCTCACAGGGGAGGAATTCACCCCTCCACTTT. Encoded protein: CASSAPSQGRNSPLHF. The full variable domain, in which reference TRBV25-1 and TRBJ1-6 provide the parts outside the CDR3, is EADIYQTPRYLVIGTGKKITLECSQTMGHDKMYWYQQDPGMELHLIHYSYGVNSTEKGDLSSESTVSRIRTEHFPLTLESARPSHTSQYLCASSAPSQGRNSPLHFGNGTRLTVT.

V and J are TRBV28 and TRBJ1-5, with D maybe TRBD1 (5 bases). V lost 8 bases to trimming and J lost 4 bases, with 9 bases between them. CDR1 is MDHEN and CDR2 is SYDVKM in the germline V gene. This CDR3 contains 12 residues. CDR3 in amino acids: CASGRGNQPQHF. The CDR3, as DNA: TGTGCCAGCGGGAGGGGAAATCAGCCCCAGCATTTT.

The chain uses TRBV7-2 and TRBJ2-7; D ambiguous. Germline CDR1 reads SGHTA; CDR2 reads FQGNSA. The CDR3 sequence is 15 residues long. Trimming pared 3 bases from V and 3 bases from J, leaving 15 bases between. CDR3 nucleotide sequence: TGTGCCAGCAGCTTCAGGTGGGCAGGCGACTACGAGCAGTACTTC. It specifies CASSFRWAGDYEQYF.

The J gene is TRBJ1-1, the V gene TRBV3-1 (or the pseudogene TRBV3-2), with D possibly matching TRBD1 (5 bases). Germline V gives CDR1 LGHDT, CDR2 YNNKEL (reference sequence). This CDR3 spans 12 amino acids. V dropped 7 bases and J dropped 5 bases, with 11 bases sitting between them. The CDR3 protein is CASTPGGTEAFF. As DNA, the CDR3 is TGTGCCAGCACCCCGGGGGGTACTGAAGCTTTCTTT.

The V call is TRBV6-5, the J call TRBJ1-2; TRBD1 matches 8 bases. The CDR3 is made up of 14 amino acids. CDR1 is MNHEY and CDR2 is SVGAGI in the germline V gene. V gave up 10 bases and J gave up 1 base; unmatched junction bases: 8. CDR3: CATYPTGVNYGYTF. Here the CDR3 DNA reads TGTGCCACCTACCCGACAGGGGTTAACTATGGCTACACCTTC.

Written as DNA, the CDR3 is TGTGCCAGCAGCTTGAACCAGGGGGTCTCCGAGCAGTACTTC. Its translation: CASSLNQGVSEQYF. This chain joins TRBV5-6 and TRBJ2-7; 7 bases map to TRBD1. V was clipped by 1 base and J by 6 bases; unmatched bases: 7. CDR1 SGHDT and CDR2 YYEEEE come from the germline V gene. This CDR3 is built from 14 residues.

The chain combines TRBV5-5 with TRBJ2-1; the D gene is possibly TRBD1 (5 bases). The CDR3 totals 15 residues. V was trimmed by 1 base and J by 2 bases, leaving 10 bases between them. Germline values: CDR1 SGHKS, CDR2 YYEKEE (reference sequence). Here the CDR3 DNA reads TGTGCCAGCAGCTTGATCCAGGGTACCTACAATGAGCAGTTCTTC. Amino acid sequence: CASSLIQGTYNEQFF.

The chain is built from TRBV5-1 and TRBJ1-5, with TRBD1 matching 7 bases. CDR1 is SGHRS, CDR2 YFSETQ, per germline. The CDR3 consists of 15 residues. The V segment lost 3 bases and the J segment 6 bases; nucleotides outside the gene matches: 9. The CDR3: CASSSTGVPGQPQHF. In DNA, the CDR3 is TGCGCCAGCAGCTCCACAGGGGTTCCGGGTCAGCCCCAGCATTTT. The full variable domain, its missing parts supplied by reference TRBV5-1 and TRBJ1-5, is KAGVTQTPRYLIKTRGQQVTLSCSPISGHRSVSWYQQTPGQGLQFLFEYFSETQRNKGNFPGRFSGRQFSNSRSEMNVSTLELGDSALYLCASSSTGVPGQPQHFGDGTRLSIL.

This clone was seen a handful of times. The chain carries TRBV6-5 and TRBJ1-5; 8 positions agree with TRBD1. From germline, CDR1 is MNHEY and CDR2 SVGAGI. This CDR3 comprises 15 residues. V lost 7 bases and J lost 6; bases outside the gene matches: 11. CDR3 amino acids: CASIEQGVVGQPQHF. CDR3 bases: TGTGCCAGCATCGAACAGGGGGTTGTGGGTCAGCCCCAGCATTTT.

This chain links TRBV5-1 with TRBJ2-2, with 7 bases matching TRBD1. This CDR3 region has 15 residues. Germline CDR1 and CDR2: SGHRS and YFSETQ. The V and J ends lost 0 bases and 6 bases, in that order; junction bases with no gene match: 5. This CDR3 reads CASSLALQGPGELFF. CDR3 bases: TGCGCCAGCAGCTTGGCCCTACAGGGGCCCGGGGAGCTGTTTTTT.

The chain joins TRBV20-1 to TRBJ1-1; 8 nucleotides agree with TRBD1. V shed 4 bases and J 10 bases; nucleotides not matched to a gene: 5. CDR1 and CDR2 (germline): DFQATT, SNEGSKA (reference sequence). The length of the CDR3 is 11 residues. The CDR3 protein is CSAKDRVGAFF. In nucleotides, the CDR3 is TGCAGTGCTAAGGACAGGGTGGGAGCTTTCTTT.

The chain recombines TRBV11-2 with TRBJ2-1; TRBD2 might be the D (5 bases). This CDR3 has 14 amino acids. Germline CDR1 is SGHAT and CDR2 is FQNNGV. V lost 0 bases and J 9 bases, leaving 12 bases between the germline ends. The CDR3 region is CASSLEALGSEQFF. The CDR3 coding sequence is TGTGCCAGCAGCTTAGAGGCGTTAGGGAGTGAGCAGTTCTTC.

This rearrangement joins TRBV2 to TRBJ1-2; D might be TRBD1 (6 bases). V lost 8 bases and J lost 4, with 20 bases in between. Germline CDR1 reads SNHLY; CDR2 reads FYNNEI. The CDR3 totals 15 residues. CDR3 in amino acids: CASRSTGTPLYGYTF. CDR3 nucleotide sequence: TGTGCCAGCCGAAGCACCGGGACACCACTCTATGGCTACACCTTC.

With regard to this clone: Other nucleotide sequences from this sample produce the same CDR3. V gene TRBV7-2 combines with J gene TRBJ2-4, with 8 bases fitting TRBD1. The germline CDR1 and CDR2 sequences are SGHTA and FQGNSA. The V and J ends lost 2 bases and 6 bases, in that order; junction bases with no gene match: 3. The CDR3 spans 14 residues. The CDR3 here is CASSLQGAGNIQYF. The CDR3, as DNA: TGTGCCAGCAGCTTACAGGGGGCGGGAAACATTCAGTACTTC.

The chain combines TRBV6-1 with TRBJ1-5; the D gene is possibly TRBD1 (6 bases). The CDR3 is made up of 18 amino acids. Trimming pared 2 bases from V and 5 bases from J, leaving 22 bases between. Germline values: CDR1 MNHNS, CDR2 SASEGT. The DNA for the CDR3 is TGTGCCAGCAGTGAACCTATTGGGGGGGGGCAGGCTCATCAGCCCCAGCATTTT. Translating it yields CASSEPIGGGQAHQPQHF.

The chain uses TRBV5-4 and TRBJ1-2; D may be TRBD1 (6 bases). The V gene lost 1 base and the J gene lost 4 bases, with 11 bases spanning the gap. The CDR3 length is 14 residues. Germline assignment: CDR1 SGHNT and CDR2 YYREEE (reference sequence). DNA of the CDR3: TGTGCCAGCAGCTTGAGGACAGAAGTCTATGGCTACACCTTC. It translates to CASSLRTEVYGYTF.

The CDR3 is CASSQGLAGGGAEQFF. In DNA, the CDR3 is TGTGCCAGCAGCCAAGGACTAGCGGGGGGTGGCGCTGAGCAGTTCTTC. V gene TRBV7-2 combines with J gene TRBJ2-1; TRBD2 matches at 14 bases. CDR1 and CDR2 (germline): SGHTA, FQGNSA. The CDR3 sequence is 16 residues long. The V gene end was trimmed by 5 bases and the J gene end by 9 bases; junction bases not matched to a gene: 9.

The chain recombines TRBV27 with TRBJ2-3; 12 nucleotides agree with TRBD2. Losses at the gene ends were 6 bases for V and 6 bases for J; bases not matched to a gene: 7. Germline lookup yields CDR1 MNHEY and CDR2 SMNVEV (reference sequence). The length of the CDR3 is 15 residues. CDR3: CASRAGLAGFDTQYF. CDR3 in DNA: TGTGCCAGCAGGGCCGGACTAGCGGGGTTCGATACGCAGTATTTT.

The chain combines TRBV5-4 with TRBJ1-5, with D unresolved. CDR3 length: 13 amino acids. CDR1 and CDR2 (germline): SGHNT, YYREEE (reference sequence). V lost 4 bases and J lost 0, with 5 bases in between. CDR3 in amino acids: CASSRDSNQPQHF. DNA for the CDR3: TGTGCCAGCAGCAGAGATAGCAATCAGCCCCAGCATTTT.

V usage is TRBV14 and J usage is TRBJ1-4; TRBD1 agrees at 8 bases. The CDR3 length is 12 residues. The junction had 6 bases not matched to a gene; V was cut back by 3 bases and J by 15 bases. Per the germline V gene, CDR1 is SGHDN and CDR2 is FVKESK. CDR3 coding DNA: TGTGCCAGCAGCCACCGCGGACAGGGAATGTTTTTT. Its protein product is CASSHRGQGMFF.

This clone came up a few times. The chain is built from TRBV28 and TRBJ2-7, with 8 bases matching TRBD1. This CDR3 region has 15 residues. V shed 5 bases and J 5 bases; nucleotides not matched to a gene: 11. Per germline, CDR1 MDHEN and CDR2 SYDVKM. Written as DNA, the CDR3 is TGTGCCAGCAGTACGTTACAGGGGGGTGTCAACGAGCAGTACTTC. Protein product: CASSTLQGGVNEQYF.

This chain links TRBV3-1 (or the pseudogene TRBV3-2) with TRBJ1-1, with D tentatively TRBD1 (5 bases). Germline assignment: CDR1 LGHDT and CDR2 YNNKEL (reference sequence). V was clipped by 0 bases and J by 2 bases, with 13 bases between them. The CDR3 loop spans 16 amino acids. This chain's CDR3 is CASSQDSGGYNTEAFF. The CDR3 DNA follows: TGTGCCAGCAGCCAAGACTCCGGGGGATATAACACTGAAGCTTTCTTT.

As DNA, the CDR3 is TGTGCCAGCAGCTTGAACGTTCGCAGGGAAAGCTCACCCCTCCACTTT. This sequence encodes CASSLNVRRESSPLHF. J is TRBJ1-6 and V is TRBV5-5; the D gene is possibly TRBD1 (5 bases). The V and J ends lost 1 base and 10 bases respectively, with 18 bases between them. Germline assignment: CDR1 SGHKS and CDR2 YYEKEE (reference sequence). CDR3 length: 16 amino acids.

V and J are TRBV27 and TRBJ2-1, with D unresolved. V shed 1 base and J shed 5 bases, with 12 bases lying between them. The germline gives CDR1 MNHEY, CDR2 SMNVEV (reference sequence). The length of the CDR3 is 15 residues. This chain's CDR3 is CASSLFTKGDNEQFF. CDR3 coding DNA: TGTGCCAGCAGTTTATTTACCAAAGGAGACAATGAGCAGTTCTTC.

The genes are TRBV29-1 and TRBJ2-3; D is ambiguous. This CDR3 comprises 12 residues. In germline, CDR1 is SQVTM, CDR2 ANQGSEA. Trimming removed 4 bases at V and 0 bases at J, with 5 bases between. Written as DNA, the CDR3 is TGCAGCGTTGCTACTAGCACAGATACGCAGTATTTT. It specifies CSVATSTDTQYF.